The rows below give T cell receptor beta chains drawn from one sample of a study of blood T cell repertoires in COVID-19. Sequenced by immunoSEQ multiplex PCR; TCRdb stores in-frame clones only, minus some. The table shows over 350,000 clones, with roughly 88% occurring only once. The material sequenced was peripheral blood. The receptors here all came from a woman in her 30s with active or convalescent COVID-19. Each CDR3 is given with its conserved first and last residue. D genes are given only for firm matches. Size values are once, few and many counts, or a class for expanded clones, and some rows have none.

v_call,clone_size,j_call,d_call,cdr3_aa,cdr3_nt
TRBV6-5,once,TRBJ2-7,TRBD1,CASRYGQGYEQYF,TGTGCCAGCAGGTACGGACAGGGCTACGAGCAGTACTTC
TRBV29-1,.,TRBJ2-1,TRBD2,CSVDLAGVRNEQFF,TGCAGCGTCGATCTAGCGGGGGTGAGGAATGAGCAGTTCTTC
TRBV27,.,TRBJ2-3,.,CASGRQATDTQYF,TGTGCCAGCGGCCGCCAGGCCACAGATACGCAGTATTTT
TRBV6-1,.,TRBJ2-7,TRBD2,CASSERGLAGGVTFYEQYF,TGTGCCAGCAGTGAAAGGGGACTAGCGGGAGGCGTTACTTTCTACGAGCAGTACTTC
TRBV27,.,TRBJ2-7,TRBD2,CASSADRSGRGEQYF,TGTGCCAGCAGTGCCGACCGTAGCGGGAGGGGCGAGCAGTACTTC
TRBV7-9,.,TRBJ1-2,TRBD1,CASSPTTGAGANYGYTF,TGTGCCAGCAGCCCGACGACAGGGGCCGGAGCTAACTATGGCTACACCTTC
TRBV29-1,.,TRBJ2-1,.,CSVEGGVGNNEQFF,TGCAGCGTTGAAGGCGGGGTGGGGAACAATGAGCAGTTCTTC
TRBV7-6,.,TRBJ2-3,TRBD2,CASSLVGTSGSDTQYF,TGTGCCAGCAGCTTAGTAGGGACTAGCGGTTCAGATACGCAGTATTTT
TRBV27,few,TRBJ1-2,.,CASSFRLTGSSRYTF,TGTGCCAGCAGTTTCCGACTGACAGGAAGTTCGCGCTACACCTTC
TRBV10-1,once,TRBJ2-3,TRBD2,CASSDPTSGRGGAQYF,TGCGCCAGCAGTGACCCCACTAGCGGGAGAGGCGGCGCGCAGTATTTT
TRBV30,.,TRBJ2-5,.,CAWSARVRETQYF,TGTGCCTGGAGTGCCAGGGTCCGGGAGACCCAGTACTTC
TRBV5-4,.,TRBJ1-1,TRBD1,CASSWADRGANTEAFF,TGTGCCAGCAGCTGGGCCGACAGGGGCGCGAACACTGAAGCTTTCTTT
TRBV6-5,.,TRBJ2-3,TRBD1,CASIQGVSSTDTQYF,TGTGCCAGCATACAGGGGGTATCTAGCACAGATACGCAGTATTTT
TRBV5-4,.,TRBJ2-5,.,CASSLAGRGSETQYF,TGTGCCAGCAGCTTAGCTGGCCGGGGGTCGGAGACCCAGTACTTC
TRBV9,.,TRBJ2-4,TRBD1,CASSYGTGGNIQYF,TGTGCCAGCAGCTACGGGACAGGGGGCAACATTCAGTACTTC
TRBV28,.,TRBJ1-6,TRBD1,CASSDGTGGLSPLHF,TGTGCCAGCAGTGACGGGACAGGGGGTTTATCACCCCTCCACTTT
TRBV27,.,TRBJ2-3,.,CASIRRGYGTDTQYF,TGTGCCAGCATCCGCAGGGGTTATGGCACAGATACGCAGTATTTT
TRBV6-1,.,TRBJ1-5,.,CASSQGSGAQHF,TGTGCCAGCAGTCAAGGGAGCGGTGCCCAGCATTTT
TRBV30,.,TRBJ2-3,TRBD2,CAWNSGRTDTQYF,TGTGCCTGGAATAGCGGGCGTACAGATACGCAGTATTTT
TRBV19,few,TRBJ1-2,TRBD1,CASSIKGRTGVYGYTF,TGTGCCAGTAGTATAAAAGGGCGGACAGGGGTTTATGGCTACACCTTC
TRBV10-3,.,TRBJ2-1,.,CAISEWQEDEQFF,TGTGCCATCAGTGAATGGCAGGAAGATGAGCAGTTCTTC
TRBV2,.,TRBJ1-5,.,CASSGEGRQSQHF,TGTGCCAGCAGTGGGGAGGGGCGCCAATCCCAGCATTTT
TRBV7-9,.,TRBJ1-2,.,CASSLADSDLGYTF,TGTGCCAGCAGCTTAGCCGACTCGGATCTAGGCTACACCTTC
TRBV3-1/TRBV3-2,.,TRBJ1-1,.,CASSPRRGEAFF,TGTGCCAGCAGCCCACGCCGGGGAGAAGCTTTCTTT
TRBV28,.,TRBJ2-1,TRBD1,CASSFGAGGEEEQFF,TGTGCCAGCAGTTTCGGGGCAGGGGGCGAGGAGGAGCAGTTCTTC
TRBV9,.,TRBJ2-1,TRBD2,CASSPGTSPHEQFF,TGTGCCAGCAGCCCCGGGACTAGCCCACATGAGCAGTTCTTC
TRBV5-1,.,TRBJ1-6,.,CASTHDRNNSPLHF,TGCGCCAGCACCCACGACAGAAATAATTCACCCCTCCACTTT
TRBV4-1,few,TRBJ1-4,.,CASSQGAWRGLNEKLFF,TGCGCCAGCAGCCAAGGAGCTTGGCGGGGACTTAATGAAAAACTGTTTTTT
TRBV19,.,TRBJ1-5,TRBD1,CASSPYGTGGEPQHF,TGTGCCAGTAGTCCCTACGGGACAGGGGGCGAGCCCCAGCATTTT
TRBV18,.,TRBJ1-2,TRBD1,CASSPDRGIFGYTF,TGTGCCAGCTCACCTGACAGGGGGATTTTCGGCTACACCTTC
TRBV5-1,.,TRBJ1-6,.,CASRSMSGTLNSPLHF,TGCGCCAGCAGGTCGATGTCCGGGACACTGAATTCACCCCTCCACTTT
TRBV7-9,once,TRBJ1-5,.,CASSPGGNQPQHF,TGTGCCAGCAGCCCTGGAGGGAATCAGCCCCAGCATTTT
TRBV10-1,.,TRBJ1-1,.,CASSDPQDTEAFF,TGCGCCAGCAGTGACCCCCAGGACACTGAAGCTTTCTTT
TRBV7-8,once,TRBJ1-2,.,CASSLLGREEDYGYTF,TGTGCCAGCAGCTTATTGGGCAGGGAAGAGGACTATGGCTACACCTTC
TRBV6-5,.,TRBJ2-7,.,CASSYQAGWNEQYF,TGTGCCAGCAGTTATCAGGCAGGGTGGAACGAGCAGTACTTC